The next 29 T cell receptor beta chains were all read from a single sample in a study of blood T cell repertoires in COVID-19. Only in-frame clones appear in the TCRdb table, and some are missing; sequencing was by immunoSEQ multiplex PCR. Of fewer than 350,000 clones in the sample, around 90% were seen once. Material for sequencing was peripheral blood. These receptor sequences come from a woman younger than 45 with COVID-19, enrolled during active disease.

The J gene is TRBJ2-7, the V gene TRBV2, with a possible D match to TRBD1 (6 bases). Germline-derived CDR1 and CDR2 are SNHLY and FYNNEI. The CDR3 runs to 13 residues. The germline V and J ends were trimmed by 5 bases and 3 bases, with 11 bases remaining between them. The CDR3 loop reads CASSRDKFYEQYF. The CDR3 bases are TGTGCCAGCAGTCGGGACAAGTTCTACGAGCAGTACTTC.

V and J are TRBV11-3 and TRBJ2-3, with 7 bases lining up with TRBD1. CDR3 size: 15 residues. The trim removed 5 bases at V and 4 bases at J, leaving 9 bases unmatched. The germline V gene encodes CDR1 SGHNT and CDR2 YENEEA. For the CDR3, the DNA is TGTGCCAGCAGCCTAAGACAGGGTGCCCCAGATACGCAGTATTTT. Residues: CASSLRQGAPDTQYF.

The chain carries TRBV5-1 and TRBJ2-7; 7 nucleotides line up with TRBD2. V trimming: 4 bases; J trimming: 5 bases; junction bases outside the gene matches: 18. Germline values: CDR1 SGHRS, CDR2 YFSETQ. The CDR3 covers 17 residues. CDR3 loop: CASSLRPGPGGTNEQYF. Here the CDR3 DNA reads TGCGCCAGCAGCCTACGGCCGGGCCCGGGAGGAACCAACGAGCAGTACTTC.

The V call is TRBV15, the J call TRBJ2-2; TRBD1 might be the D (5 bases). The germline V gene encodes CDR1 LNHNV and CDR2 YYDKDF (reference sequence). Trimming took off 1 base at V and 7 bases at J, with 10 bases between the two ends. This CDR3 is 14 amino acids long. CDR3 residues: CATSRAGYGGELFF. The CDR3 DNA reads TGTGCCACCAGCAGAGCAGGGTATGGCGGGGAGCTGTTTTTT.

The V call is TRBV6-1, the J call TRBJ2-1; D might be TRBD1 (5 bases). Per germline, CDR1 MNHNS and CDR2 SASEGT. The CDR3 loop spans 16 amino acids. V dropped 4 bases and J dropped 0 bases, with 13 bases sitting between them. The CDR3 coding sequence is TGTGCCAGCAGTGCCGCTGGGGCGACCTCCTACAATGAGCAGTTCTTC. Its translation: CASSAAGATSYNEQFF.

The CDR3 coding sequence is TGCAGTGCAACGCCCACTTACGAGCAGTACTTC. The encoded protein is CSATPTYEQYF. The chain links TRBV20-1 to TRBJ2-7; no clear D. Germline-derived CDR1 and CDR2 are DFQATT and SNEGSKA (reference sequence). This CDR3 is 11 amino acids long. The ends were cut back, 6 bases at V and 4 bases at J, with 10 bases in the middle.

As DNA, the CDR3 is TGTGCCAGCAGCTTAGTGTCCTCCTCTGGGGCCAACGTCCTGACTTTC. Residues: CASSLVSSSGANVLTF. This chain connects TRBV7-2 to TRBJ2-6; no clear D. The length of the CDR3 is 16 residues. Deletions cut 1 base from V and 0 bases from J, with 7 bases between. The germline V gene has CDR1 SGHTA and CDR2 FQGNSA.

This chain uses TRBV28 with TRBJ1-5; 8 bases match TRBD1. Germline-derived CDR1 and CDR2 are MDHEN and SYDVKM. The trim removed 7 bases at V and 3 bases at J, leaving 2 bases unmatched. CDR3 length: 13 amino acids. The CDR3 here is CASKDRVNQPQHF. The CDR3 coding sequence is TGTGCCAGCAAGGACAGGGTCAATCAGCCCCAGCATTTT.

This clone was seen once. V is TRBV5-1 and J is TRBJ1-4; D is possibly TRBD1 (5 bases). Trimming cost V 2 bases and J 6 bases, with 17 bases left between them. CDR1 SGHRS and CDR2 YFSETQ come from the germline V gene. The CDR3 runs to 16 residues. CDR3 DNA: TGCGCCAGCAGCTTTGGCTCCGTTGGGGGGTATGAAAAACTGTTTTTT. Translation gives CASSFGSVGGYEKLFF.

The genes are TRBV24-1 and TRBJ2-3; D not resolved. There are 13 residues in the CDR3. CDR1 KGHDR and CDR2 SFDVKD come from the germline V gene. V was pared by 6 bases and J by 6 bases, with 12 bases between. The CDR3 protein is CATSSSFADTQYF. In nucleotides, the CDR3 is TGTGCCACCAGTAGTTCATTTGCGGATACGCAGTATTTT.

This rearrangement joins TRBV11-3 to TRBJ1-1; TRBD1 agrees at 9 bases. With 5 bases clipped from V and 0 bases from J, the junction kept 10 bases outside the gene matches. The V gene's germline CDR1 is SGHNT and CDR2 YENEEA. The CDR3 spans 17 residues. CDR3 sequence (DNA): TGTGCCAGCAGCCAAGGGGGACAGGGAGCTATGAACACTGAAGCTTTCTTT. It translates to CASSQGGQGAMNTEAFF.

This rearrangement joins TRBV7-9 to TRBJ1-2; D perhaps matches TRBD1 (5 bases). Trimming pared 1 base from V and 8 bases from J, leaving 11 bases between. The CDR3 consists of 13 residues. CDR1 is SEHNR and CDR2 is FQNEAQ in the germline V gene (reference sequence). The DNA for the CDR3 is TGTGCCAGCAGCTTAGTCCGGGGGGAAGGCTACACCTTC. Encoded protein: CASSLVRGEGYTF.

CDR3 residues: CASSPGLVLSNEQFF. Written as DNA, the CDR3 is TGTGCCAGCAGTCCCGGACTAGTCTTGTCAAATGAGCAGTTCTTC. The chain uses TRBV27 and TRBJ2-1; 7 bases map to TRBD2. The trim removed 5 bases at V and 7 bases at J, leaving 11 bases unmatched. Germline CDR1 MNHEY, CDR2 SMNVEV (reference sequence). This CDR3 region has 15 residues.

The V call is TRBV7-9, the J call TRBJ2-3; 12 bases match TRBD2. The CDR3 covers 19 residues. Looked up from germline, CDR1 is SEHNR and CDR2 is FQNEAQ (reference sequence). V gave up 4 bases and J gave up 5 bases; unmatched junction bases: 16. CDR3 region: CASSSRLAGEGEGLDTQYF. DNA for the CDR3: TGTGCCAGCAGCTCCCGACTAGCGGGAGAGGGGGAGGGCCTAGATACGCAGTATTTT.

The chain combines TRBV5-1 with TRBJ1-1; 10 bases line up with TRBD1. With V trimmed by 0 bases and J by 6 bases, 5 bases remained unmatched. There are 15 residues in the CDR3. Germline-derived CDR1 and CDR2 are SGHRS and YFSETQ. Here the CDR3 reads CASSLAGQGLPEAFF. CDR3 in DNA: TGCGCCAGCAGCTTGGCGGGACAGGGGCTGCCTGAAGCTTTCTTT. Based on the CDR3 plus reference TRBV5-1 and TRBJ1-1, the full variable domain is KAGVTQTPRYLIKTRGQQVTLSCSPISGHRSVSWYQQTPGQGLQFLFEYFSETQRNKGNFPGRFSGRQFSNSRSEMNVSTLELGDSALYLCASSLAGQGLPEAFFGQGTRLTVV.

The rearrangement uses TRBV5-1 and TRBJ1-2; 7 nucleotides agree with TRBD1. Germline V gives CDR1 SGHRS, CDR2 YFSETQ. After removal of 5 bases from V and 2 bases from J, the junction contained 6 bases not matched to a gene. CDR3 length: 14 amino acids. CDR3 sequence reads: CASRLGTANYGYTF. DNA for the CDR3: TGCGCCAGCAGATTAGGGACAGCGAACTATGGCTACACCTTC.

The CDR3 loop reads CASSPGRENTEAFF. The CDR3 DNA follows: TGTGCCAGCTCACCCGGACGGGAGAACACTGAAGCTTTCTTT. The chain has TRBV18 and TRBJ1-1; no definite D call. The V end lost 3 bases, the J end lost 1 base, and 9 bases lay between the germline ends. The CDR3 loop spans 14 amino acids. The germline gives CDR1 KGHSH, CDR2 LQKENI.

This chain connects TRBV5-1 to TRBJ1-1, with 7 bases fitting TRBD1. This CDR3 comprises 14 residues. V lost 0 bases to trimming and J lost 6 bases; unmatched junction nucleotides: 5. Germline V gene data show CDR1 as SGHRS and CDR2 as YFSETQ. CDR3 bases: TGCGCCAGCAGCTTGGAACAGGGGAGTGCTGAAGCTTTCTTT. Translation gives CASSLEQGSAEAFF.

V is TRBV28 and J is TRBJ2-5, with 14 positions matching TRBD2. The CDR3 totals 16 residues. The junction had 4 bases not matched to a gene; V was cut back by 2 bases and J by 5 bases. Germline V gene sequence: CDR1 MDHEN, CDR2 SYDVKM. The CDR3 here is CASSLGTSGSGETQYF. In nucleotides, the CDR3 is TGTGCCAGCAGTTTAGGGACTAGCGGGAGCGGCGAGACCCAGTACTTC.

This clone was seen only once. This CDR3 is CASSLGGVGETQYF. DNA of the CDR3: TGTGCCAGCAGCTTGGGCGGAGTTGGAGAGACCCAGTACTTC. The chain carries TRBV5-5 and TRBJ2-5; D gene unclear. The CDR3 sequence is 14 residues long. Trimming removed 0 bases at V and 4 bases at J, with 10 bases between. Germline V gives CDR1 SGHKS, CDR2 YYEKEE (reference sequence).

V and J are TRBV11-2 and TRBJ1-6; D remains ambiguous. V lost 2 bases, J lost 6 bases, and 17 bases lay in between. This CDR3 has 17 residues. Germline V gene lookup returns CDR1 SGHAT and CDR2 FQNNGV. CDR3 amino acids: CASSLQGATTSNSPLHF. CDR3 nucleotide sequence: TGTGCCAGCAGCTTACAAGGAGCGACGACTAGTAATTCACCCCTCCACTTT.

This clone appeared a single time. The chain joins TRBV6-5 to TRBJ2-7, with TRBD1 identical over 7 bases. Per germline, CDR1 MNHEY and CDR2 SVGAGI. Unmatched junction bases numbered 2, after V lost 6 bases and J lost 3 bases. The CDR3 totals 12 residues. The CDR3 bases are TGTGCCAGCAGGGGGACAGTCTACGAGCAGTACTTC. It specifies CASRGTVYEQYF.

The rearrangement links TRBV7-2 to TRBJ1-3; D remains unclear. Germline CDR1 reads SGHTA; CDR2 reads FQGNSA. CDR3 length: 15 residues. The V and J ends lost 1 base and 2 bases respectively, with 9 bases between them. CDR3 loop: CASSLEVGAGNTIYF. CDR3 coding DNA: TGTGCCAGCAGCTTAGAGGTGGGAGCTGGAAACACCATATATTTT.

The chain recombines TRBV5-1 with TRBJ2-1; 8 bases line up with TRBD1. Germline V gene data show CDR1 as SGHRS and CDR2 as YFSETQ. With 3 bases clipped from V and 1 base from J, the junction kept 3 bases outside the gene matches. The CDR3 sequence is 15 residues long. The CDR3 coding sequence is TGCGCCAGCAGCTCGGACAGGGTTTCCTACAATGAGCAGTTCTTC. Translated, it gives CASSSDRVSYNEQFF.

The rearrangement joins TRBV2 to TRBJ2-3, with TRBD1 as a possible D gene (6 bases). CDR1 SNHLY and CDR2 FYNNEI come from the germline V gene. V lost 2 bases and J lost 3, with 12 bases in between. The CDR3 has 15 residues. The CDR3 DNA sequence: TGTGCCAGCAGTGAACGTCAGGGGACAACAGATACGCAGTATTTT. It is translated as CASSERQGTTDTQYF.

V usage is TRBV4-1 and J usage is TRBJ2-1; 8 positions match TRBD2. The CDR3 has 19 amino acids. Germline lookup yields CDR1 MGHRA and CDR2 YSYEKL. V shed 0 bases and J 5 bases; nucleotides not matched to a gene: 15. This CDR3 is CASSQEIRGGRPKDNEQFF. CDR3 sequence (DNA): TGCGCCAGCAGCCAAGAAATTCGGGGCGGGAGGCCGAAGGACAATGAGCAGTTCTTC.

V and J are TRBV28 and TRBJ2-7; D ambiguous. The CDR3 runs 14 residues. Germline V CDR1 and CDR2: MDHEN, SYDVKM. V shed 1 base and J shed 3 bases, with 10 bases lying between them. DNA of the CDR3: TGTGCCAGCAGTTTATCTTTTTTGCGCTACGAGCAGTACTTC. Its translation: CASSLSFLRYEQYF.

The chain links TRBV5-1 to TRBJ2-7; 9 bases align to TRBD1. V was pared by 2 bases and J by 2 bases, with 2 bases of the junction left unmatched. Germline CDR1 reads SGHRS; CDR2 reads YFSETQ. The CDR3 spans 14 residues. The CDR3 spells CASSFGTGTYEQYF. The CDR3 DNA follows: TGCGCCAGCAGCTTCGGGACAGGGACCTACGAGCAGTACTTC.

The CDR3 sequence is CASSPPYDSYGYTF. The CDR3 bases are TGTGCCAGCTCACCACCTTACGACTCGTATGGCTACACCTTC. V usage is TRBV18 and J usage is TRBJ1-2; D uncertain. Germline-derived CDR1 and CDR2 are KGHSH and LQKENI. Trimming removed 0 bases at V and 5 bases at J, with 10 bases between. This CDR3 is 14 amino acids long.